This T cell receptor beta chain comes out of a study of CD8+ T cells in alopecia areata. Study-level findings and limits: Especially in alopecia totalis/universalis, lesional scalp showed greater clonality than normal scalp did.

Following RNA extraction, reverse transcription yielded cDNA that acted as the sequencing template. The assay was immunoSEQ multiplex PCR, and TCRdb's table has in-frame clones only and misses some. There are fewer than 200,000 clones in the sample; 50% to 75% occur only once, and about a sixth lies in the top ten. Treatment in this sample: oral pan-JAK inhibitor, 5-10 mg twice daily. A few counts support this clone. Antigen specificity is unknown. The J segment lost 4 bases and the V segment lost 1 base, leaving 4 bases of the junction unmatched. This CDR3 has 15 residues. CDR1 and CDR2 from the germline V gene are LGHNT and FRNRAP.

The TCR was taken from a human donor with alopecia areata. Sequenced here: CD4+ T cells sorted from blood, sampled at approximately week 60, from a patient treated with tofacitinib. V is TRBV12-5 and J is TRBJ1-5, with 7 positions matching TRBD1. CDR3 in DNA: TGTGCTAGTGGTTTGGAAGACAGGGCGAATCAGCCCCAGCATTTT. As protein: CASGLEDRANQPQHF.